The 25 T cell receptor beta chains listed next were all sequenced from one sample in a study of OX40 agonist ivuxolimab in advanced cancers. Only in-frame clones appear in the TCRdb table, and some are missing; sequencing was by immunoSEQ multiplex PCR. The table lists more than 100,000 clones, roughly nine tenths of them singletons. The sample consisted of CD4+ or CD8+ T cells sorted from blood, taken in a trial of the OX40 agonist ivuxolimab. Source of these receptors: an adult with an advanced solid tumor such as melanoma, head and neck, liver or kidney cancer.

In its sample, this clone was seen once. The chain uses TRBV30 and TRBJ1-4, with 9 bases identical to TRBD1. The V gene's germline CDR1 is GTSNPN and CDR2 SVGIG (reference sequence). V gave up 2 bases and J gave up 8 bases; unmatched junction bases: 6. The CDR3 totals 14 residues. The CDR3 bases are TGTGCCTGGAGTTCGGGGGACAGGGTAGAAAAACTGTTTTTT. It codes for CAWSSGDRVEKLFF.

The chain carries TRBV11-2 and TRBJ2-2; TRBD1 matches at 9 bases. Trimming took 6 bases from V and 4 from J; bases not matched to a gene: 6. The CDR3 is 15 amino acids. Germline V gene sequence: CDR1 SGHAT, CDR2 FQNNGV. The CDR3 loop reads CASSSTGGATGELFF. The CDR3 nucleotides read TGTGCCAGCAGTTCGACAGGGGGGGCCACCGGGGAGCTGTTTTTT.

V usage is TRBV7-2 and J usage is TRBJ1-1, with a weak D call TRBD1 (5 bases). With 5 bases removed from V and 0 bases from J, the gap between germline ends came to 13 bases. The CDR3 consists of 15 residues. Germline V CDR1 and CDR2: SGHTA, FQGNSA. The CDR3 loop is CASSPGGTMNTEAFF. The CDR3 DNA is TGTGCCAGCAGCCCGGGGGGGACTATGAACACTGAAGCTTTCTTT. Using reference TRBV7-2 and TRBJ1-1 for the parts outside the CDR3, the full variable domain is GAGVSQSPSNKVTEKGKDVELRCDPISGHTALYWYRQSLGQGLEFLIYFQGNSAPDKSGLPSDRFSAERTGGSVSTLTIQRTQQEDSAVYLCASSPGGTMNTEAFFGQGTRLTVV.

The rearrangement joins TRBV5-1 to TRBJ2-7; tentatively, D is TRBD1 (6 bases). Between the trimmed V and J ends, which lost 0 bases and 5 bases, there was a span of 15 bases. Germline assignment: CDR1 SGHRS and CDR2 YFSETQ. This CDR3 has 15 amino acids. CDR3 bases: TGCGCCAGCAGCTTGGGGGGCAGGGGAAGAGACGAGCAGTACTTC. This codes for CASSLGGRGRDEQYF.

The chain combines TRBV2 with TRBJ1-5; D is perhaps TRBD1 (5 bases). Per germline, CDR1 SNHLY and CDR2 FYNNEI. The CDR3 has 15 residues. V was clipped by 4 bases and J by 4 bases, with 14 bases between them. As DNA, the CDR3 is TGTGCCAGCAGTGTGACAGAAAAGGGTAATCAGCCCCAGCATTTT. This sequence encodes CASSVTEKGNQPQHF.

This clone was recorded only once. The V and J genes are TRBV28 and TRBJ2-7, with 15 bases lining up with TRBD2. CDR1 is MDHEN, CDR2 SYDVKM, per germline. V was clipped by 5 bases and J by 7 bases; unmatched bases: 9. This CDR3 has 16 amino acids. Written as DNA, the CDR3 is TGTGCCAGCAGTCGGACTAGCGGGGGGGCGGCTGGGGAGCAGTACTTC. It yields the protein CASSRTSGGAAGEQYF.

The rearrangement uses TRBV6-6 and TRBJ2-7; TRBD2 matches 9 bases. CDR1 is MNHNY and CDR2 is SVGAGI in the germline V gene (reference sequence). The junction had 1 base not matched to a gene; V was cut back by 2 bases and J by 5 bases. This CDR3 has 13 residues. This CDR3 is CASSYKRGDEQYF. In DNA, the CDR3 is TGTGCCAGCAGTTACAAGCGGGGGGACGAGCAGTACTTC.

V is TRBV7-2 and J is TRBJ2-2; possibly TRBD1 for D (6 bases). V was trimmed by 4 bases and J by 5 bases, leaving 11 bases between them. The CDR3 length is 14 residues. Germline-derived CDR1 and CDR2 are SGHTA and FQGNSA. The CDR3 DNA reads as TGTGCCAGCAGCTCCAGGGGTCCGACCGGGGAGCTGTTTTTT. Its translation is CASSSRGPTGELFF. The complete variable domain, with remaining parts taken from reference TRBV7-2 and TRBJ2-2, reads GAGVSQSPSNKVTEKGKDVELRCDPISGHTALYWYRQSLGQGLEFLIYFQGNSAPDKSGLPSDRFSAERTGGSVSTLTIQRTQQEDSAVYLCASSSRGPTGELFFGEGSRLTVL.

The V gene is TRBV5-4, the J gene TRBJ2-6; 7 positions match TRBD2. Germline CDR1 SGHNT, CDR2 YYREEE (reference sequence). CDR3 length: 17 residues. V gave up 3 bases and J gave up 3 bases; unmatched junction bases: 9. The DNA of the CDR3 is TGTGCCAGCAGCTCGGGGGGAAGGGATTTTGGGGCCAACGTCCTGACTTTC. The encoded protein is CASSSGGRDFGANVLTF.

CDR3 bases: TGTGCCAGCAGAAGGGGAGGGGATAATTCACCCCTCCACTTT. Translating it yields CASRRGGDNSPLHF. V is TRBV9 and J is TRBJ1-6; TRBD1 is a possible D gene (5 bases). The germline V and J ends were trimmed by 5 bases and 5 bases, with 11 bases remaining between them. This CDR3 spans 14 amino acids. Germline V gene lookup returns CDR1 SGDLS and CDR2 YYNGEE.

The V call is TRBV9, the J call TRBJ2-1; 8 bases are shared with TRBD2. Per the germline V gene, CDR1 is SGDLS and CDR2 is YYNGEE. The CDR3 extends over 15 amino acids. J gave up 2 bases and V 0 bases, and 1 base lay outside the gene matches. CDR3 DNA sequence: TGTGCCAGCAGCGTAGGTAGCGGGACCTACAATGAGCAGTTCTTC. Amino acids: CASSVGSGTYNEQFF.

This clone was seen a few times. The V gene is TRBV5-4, the J gene TRBJ1-6; 8 bases are shared with TRBD1. The CDR3 length is 14 residues. Germline-derived CDR1 and CDR2 are SGHNT and YYREEE (reference sequence). The V and J ends lost 4 bases and 10 bases, in that order; junction bases with no gene match: 7. CDR3 nucleotide sequence: TGTGCCAGCAGCCTGGACAGGGTTTTATCACCCCTCCACTTT. This gives the protein CASSLDRVLSPLHF.

The J gene is TRBJ1-2, the V gene TRBV7-2; 10 positions match TRBD1. After removal of 7 bases from V and 4 bases from J, the junction contained 6 bases not matched to a gene. This CDR3 spans 14 amino acids. Germline CDR1 and CDR2: SGHTA and FQGNSA. The CDR3 DNA sequence: TGTGCCAGCACCGTAGGACAGGGGGGCTATGGCTACACCTTC. Encoded protein: CASTVGQGGYGYTF.

The chain uses TRBV20-1 and TRBJ1-1, with D possibly TRBD1 on 5 matching bases. V dropped 5 bases and J dropped 8 bases, with 12 bases sitting between them. Germline V gives CDR1 DFQATT, CDR2 SNEGSKA (reference sequence). The CDR3 is 11 residues long. CDR3 coding DNA: TGCAGTGCTGAAGTGGGACGGGAAGCTTTCTTT. Its protein is CSAEVGREAFF.

The chain has TRBV5-8 and TRBJ2-1; D is uncertain. V was clipped by 4 bases and J by 9 bases, with 8 bases between them. Germline CDR1 and CDR2: SGHTS and YDEGEE. The CDR3 has 11 amino acids. The CDR3 DNA is TGTGCCAGCAGCGCTTCGGGTGAGCAGTTCTTC. It specifies CASSASGEQFF.

This rearrangement joins TRBV27 to TRBJ1-5; no clear D gene. The germline V and J ends were trimmed by 3 bases and 2 bases, with 11 bases remaining between them. Germline loops: CDR1 MNHEY, CDR2 SMNVEV (reference sequence). The CDR3 has 15 residues. The CDR3 nucleotides read TGTGCCAGCAGTTTGAAGGCGGGTGGCAATCAGCCCCAGCATTTT. Its translation is CASSLKAGGNQPQHF.

This chain uses TRBV6-5 with TRBJ1-1; tentatively, D is TRBD1 (5 bases). The CDR3 is 14 residues long. Trimming stripped 6 bases from V and 0 bases from J, with 11 bases between. Germline values: CDR1 MNHEY, CDR2 SVGAGI. In DNA, the CDR3 is TGTGCCAGCAGCTGGACACGTATGAACACTGAAGCTTTCTTT. Translation: CASSWTRMNTEAFF.

This chain uses TRBV6-5 with TRBJ1-6; 8 bases are a match to TRBD1. CDR1 is MNHEY and CDR2 is SVGAGI in the germline V gene. Losses at the gene ends were 5 bases for V and 7 bases for J; bases not matched to a gene: 4. The CDR3 has 14 residues. CDR3 sequence reads: CASSPTGANSPLHF. The CDR3 DNA is TGTGCCAGCAGTCCGACAGGGGCAAATTCACCCCTCCACTTT.

The rearrangement links TRBV6-6 to TRBJ2-1, with 12 bases that match TRBD2. This CDR3 is 16 amino acids long. J was trimmed by 7 bases and V by 6 bases; bases with no gene match: 10. Germline CDR1 MNHNY, CDR2 SVGAGI (reference sequence). The CDR3 sequence: CASSYPLAGGSNEQFF. Written as DNA, the CDR3 is TGTGCCAGCAGCTACCCCCTAGCGGGGGGGTCTAATGAGCAGTTCTTC.

The genes are TRBV9 and TRBJ2-3; D unclear. The germline V and J ends were trimmed by 0 bases and 2 bases, with 7 bases remaining between them. The CDR3 is 14 amino acids. The V gene's germline CDR1 is SGDLS and CDR2 YYNGEE. The CDR3 DNA reads TGTGCCAGCAGCGTAGCACTGAACACAGATACGCAGTATTTT. Protein sequence: CASSVALNTDTQYF.

The gene calls are TRBV7-8 and TRBJ2-3; D not resolved. V dropped 3 bases and J dropped 0 bases, with 10 bases sitting between them. The CDR3 runs to 15 residues. Germline V gene sequence: CDR1 SGHVS, CDR2 FQNEAQ. The CDR3 DNA reads TGTGCCAGCAGCTTTAGGTTCGACAGCACAGATACGCAGTATTTT. It is translated as CASSFRFDSTDTQYF.

V usage is TRBV9 and J usage is TRBJ1-2; 7 positions agree with TRBD1. The ends lost 0 bases at V and 5 bases at J; junction bases unmatched: 7. From germline, CDR1 is SGDLS and CDR2 YYNGEE. The CDR3 extends over 15 amino acids. The CDR3 DNA sequence: TGTGCCAGCAGCGTAGCTTGGGACAGCTTATATGGCTACACCTTC. Residues: CASSVAWDSLYGYTF.

The chain combines TRBV11-2 with TRBJ2-1; 9 nucleotides align to TRBD1. The CDR3 runs 15 residues. Germline CDR1 SGHAT, CDR2 FQNNGV. With V trimmed by 1 base and J by 9 bases, 7 bases remained unmatched. The CDR3 is CASSLGDRALGEQFF. The CDR3 bases are TGTGCCAGCAGCTTAGGGGACAGGGCCTTAGGTGAGCAGTTCTTC.

The genes are TRBV27 and TRBJ2-7, with D possibly matching TRBD1 (5 bases). Germline V lookup: CDR1 MNHEY, CDR2 SMNVEV (reference sequence). The CDR3 is 13 amino acids. Trimming removed 5 bases from V and 1 base from J, with 9 bases in between. The CDR3 sequence: CASSKQGSYEQYF. The CDR3 nucleotides read TGTGCCAGCAGTAAGCAGGGATCCTACGAGCAGTACTTC.

This clone was observed a few times. The chain links TRBV2 to TRBJ1-6, with TRBD1 matching over 9 bases. CDR1 is SNHLY and CDR2 is FYNNEI in the germline V gene. This CDR3 is 16 amino acids long. The J segment lost 1 base and the V segment lost 6 bases, leaving 4 bases of the junction unmatched. Here the CDR3 DNA reads TGTGCCAGCAGAGAACAGGGGGCGTCCTATAATTCACCCCTCCACTTT. It yields the protein CASREQGASYNSPLHF.